The T cell receptor (beta chain) under discussion was sequenced for a study of T-cell reconstitution after alpha-beta-depleted transplantation in children. Whole-study results and caveats: It was newly produced T cells that mostly accounted for T-cell counts and diversity one year after transplant. Surviving recipient cells, namely T cells and thymic progenitors, were the source of high day-60 TCRbeta diversity in some patients. Where alpha-beta T cells came from about two months after transplant was reportedly several hundred expanded graft clones.

To note about this clonotype: Its target is not known.

As it was prepared, the TCRbeta library received unique molecular identifiers. One entry per CDR3 protein results from TCRdb running MiXCR on the PCR reads. The sample holds approximately 130,000 distinct CDR3 sequences, around 9.8% seen once. The germline CDR1 and CDR2 sequences are SQVTM and ANQGSEA. The V gene end was trimmed by 1 base and the J gene end by 2 bases; junction bases not matched to a gene: 8. This CDR3 contains 16 residues. This clonotype originated in a girl less than two years old who had a stem cell transplant for combined immunodeficiency, so the T cells may come from the graft donor. This sample comprised PBMCs, mostly from graft donor cells, obtained 180 days after TCRalphabeta/CD19-depleted stem cell transplant. The chain has TRBV29-1 and TRBJ2-1; TRBD2 matches 7 bases. The CDR3 nucleotides read TGCAGCGTTGAAGCTTTTGGCGGGGGTACCTACAATGAGCAGTTCTTC. Amino acid sequence: CSVEAFGGGTYNEQFF.